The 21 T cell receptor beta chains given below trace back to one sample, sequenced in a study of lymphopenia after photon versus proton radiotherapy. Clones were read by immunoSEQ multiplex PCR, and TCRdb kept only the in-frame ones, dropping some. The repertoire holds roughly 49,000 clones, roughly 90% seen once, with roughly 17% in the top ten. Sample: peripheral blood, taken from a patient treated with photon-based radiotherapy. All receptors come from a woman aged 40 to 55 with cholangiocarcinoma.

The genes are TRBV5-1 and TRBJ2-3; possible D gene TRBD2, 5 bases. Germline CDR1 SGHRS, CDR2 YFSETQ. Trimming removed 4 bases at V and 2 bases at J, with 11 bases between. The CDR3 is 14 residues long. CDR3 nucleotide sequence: TGCGCCAGCAGCGGCGGGCCATACACAGATACGCAGTATTTT. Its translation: CASSGGPYTDTQYF.

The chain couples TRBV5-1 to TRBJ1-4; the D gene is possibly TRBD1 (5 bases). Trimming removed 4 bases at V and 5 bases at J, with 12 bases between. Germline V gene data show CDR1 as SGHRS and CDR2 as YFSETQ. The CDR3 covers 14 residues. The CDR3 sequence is CASSGTGRNEKLFF. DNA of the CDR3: TGCGCCAGCAGCGGGACGGGGAGGAATGAAAAACTGTTTTTT. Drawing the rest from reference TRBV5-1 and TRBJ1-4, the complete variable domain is KAGVTQTPRYLIKTRGQQVTLSCSPISGHRSVSWYQQTPGQGLQFLFEYFSETQRNKGNFPGRFSGRQFSNSRSEMNVSTLELGDSALYLCASSGTGRNEKLFFGSGTQLSVL.

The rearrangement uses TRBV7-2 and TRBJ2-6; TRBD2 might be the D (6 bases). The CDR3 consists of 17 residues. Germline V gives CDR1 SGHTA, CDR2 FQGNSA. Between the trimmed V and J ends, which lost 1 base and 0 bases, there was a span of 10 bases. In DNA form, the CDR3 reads TGTGCCAGCAGCTTAGTTGGCGGGGCCTCTGGGGCCAACGTCCTGACTTTC. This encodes CASSLVGGASGANVLTF. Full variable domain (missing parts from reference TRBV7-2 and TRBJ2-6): GAGVSQSPSNKVTEKGKDVELRCDPISGHTALYWYRQSLGQGLEFLIYFQGNSAPDKSGLPSDRFSAERTGGSVSTLTIQRTQQEDSAVYLCASSLVGGASGANVLTFGAGSRLTVL.

CDR3 sequence: CASSEGEAFF. The CDR3 region has the DNA TGTGCCAGCAGCGAGGGGGAAGCTTTCTTT. The chain has TRBV28 and TRBJ1-1; tentative D call: TRBD1 (5 bases). The V and J ends lost 6 bases and 8 bases respectively, with 7 bases between them. The CDR3 sequence is 10 residues long. Germline V gene data show CDR1 as MDHEN and CDR2 as SYDVKM.

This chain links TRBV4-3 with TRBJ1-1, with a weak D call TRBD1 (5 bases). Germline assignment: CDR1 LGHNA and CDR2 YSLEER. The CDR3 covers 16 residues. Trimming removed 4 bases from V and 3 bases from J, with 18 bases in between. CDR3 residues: CASSPSSGRADTEAFF. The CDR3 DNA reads TGCGCCAGCAGCCCCTCGTCGGGCAGGGCGGACACTGAAGCTTTCTTT.

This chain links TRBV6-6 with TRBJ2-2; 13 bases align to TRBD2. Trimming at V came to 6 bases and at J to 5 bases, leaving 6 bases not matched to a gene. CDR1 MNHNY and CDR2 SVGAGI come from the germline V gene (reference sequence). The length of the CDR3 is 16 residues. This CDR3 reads CASSRTSGGVTGELFF. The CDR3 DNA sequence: TGTGCCAGCAGCCGTACTAGCGGGGGGGTTACCGGGGAGCTGTTTTTT.

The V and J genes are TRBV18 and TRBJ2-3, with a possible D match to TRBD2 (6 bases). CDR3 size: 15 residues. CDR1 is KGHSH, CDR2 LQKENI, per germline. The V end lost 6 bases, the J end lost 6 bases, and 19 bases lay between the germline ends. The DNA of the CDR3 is TGTGCCAGCTCGCGTGTCGGGAGCCTCACGGATACGCAGTATTTT. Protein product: CASSRVGSLTDTQYF.

The DNA of the CDR3 is TGTGCCAGTAGTATTAGTCCTCTAGCCAAAAACATTCAGTACTTC. As protein: CASSISPLAKNIQYF. V and J are TRBV19 and TRBJ2-4; D remains ambiguous. Germline assignment: CDR1 LNHDA and CDR2 SQIVND (reference sequence). This CDR3 has 15 amino acids. Trimming took off 3 bases at V and 0 bases at J, with 9 bases between the two ends.

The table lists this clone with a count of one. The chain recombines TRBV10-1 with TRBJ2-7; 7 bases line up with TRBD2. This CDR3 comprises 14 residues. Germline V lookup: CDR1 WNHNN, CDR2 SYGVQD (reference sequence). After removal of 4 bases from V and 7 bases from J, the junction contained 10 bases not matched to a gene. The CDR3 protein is CASSAGPLAEEQYF. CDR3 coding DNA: TGCGCCAGCAGTGCGGGGCCCCTAGCGGAAGAGCAGTACTTC.

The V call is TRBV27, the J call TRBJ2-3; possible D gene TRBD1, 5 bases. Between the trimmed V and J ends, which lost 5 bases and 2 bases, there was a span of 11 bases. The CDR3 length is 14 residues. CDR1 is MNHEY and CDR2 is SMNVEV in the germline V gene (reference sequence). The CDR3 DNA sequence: TGTGCCAGCAGTGTGGGGCCTACCACAGATACGCAGTATTTT. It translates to CASSVGPTTDTQYF.

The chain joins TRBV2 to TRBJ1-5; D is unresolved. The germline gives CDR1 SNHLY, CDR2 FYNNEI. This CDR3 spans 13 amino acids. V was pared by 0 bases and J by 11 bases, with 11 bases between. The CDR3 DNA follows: TGTGCCAGCAGTGAAGCGCAACGGCGGTCCCAGCATTTT. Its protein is CASSEAQRRSQHF.

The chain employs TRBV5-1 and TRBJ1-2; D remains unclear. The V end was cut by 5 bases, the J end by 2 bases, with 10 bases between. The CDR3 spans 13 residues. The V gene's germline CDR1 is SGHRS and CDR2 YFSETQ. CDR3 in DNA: TGCGCCAGCAGTTCGAGTCCAAACTATGGCTACACCTTC. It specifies CASSSSPNYGYTF.

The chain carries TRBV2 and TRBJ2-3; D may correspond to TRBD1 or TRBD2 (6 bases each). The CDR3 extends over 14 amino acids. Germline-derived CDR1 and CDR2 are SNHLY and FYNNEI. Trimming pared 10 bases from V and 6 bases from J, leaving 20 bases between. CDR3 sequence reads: CAIRRGSPRDTQYF. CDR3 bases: TGTGCCATAAGGAGGGGGTCACCCCGGGATACGCAGTATTTT.

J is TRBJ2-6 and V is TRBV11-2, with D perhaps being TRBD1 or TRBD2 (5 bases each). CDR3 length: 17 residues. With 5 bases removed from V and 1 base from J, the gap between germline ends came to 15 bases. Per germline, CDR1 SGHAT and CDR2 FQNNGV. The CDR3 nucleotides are TGTGCCAGCAGCCCACCGGGACGGGGATCTGGGGCCAACGTCCTGACTTTC. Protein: CASSPPGRGSGANVLTF.

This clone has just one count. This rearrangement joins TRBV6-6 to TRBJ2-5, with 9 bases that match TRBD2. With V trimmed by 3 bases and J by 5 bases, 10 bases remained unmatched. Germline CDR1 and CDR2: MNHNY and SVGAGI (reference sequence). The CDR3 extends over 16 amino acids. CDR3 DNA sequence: TGTGCCAGCAGTTATTCGGCGGGAGGGCCTCGGGAGACCCAGTACTTC. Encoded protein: CASSYSAGGPRETQYF.

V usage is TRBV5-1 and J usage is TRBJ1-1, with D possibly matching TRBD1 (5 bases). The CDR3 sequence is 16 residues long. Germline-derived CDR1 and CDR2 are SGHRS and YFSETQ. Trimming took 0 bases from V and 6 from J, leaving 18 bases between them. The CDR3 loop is CASSLGPSTAGAEAFF. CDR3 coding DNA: TGCGCCAGCAGCTTGGGTCCATCGACAGCGGGGGCTGAAGCTTTCTTT.

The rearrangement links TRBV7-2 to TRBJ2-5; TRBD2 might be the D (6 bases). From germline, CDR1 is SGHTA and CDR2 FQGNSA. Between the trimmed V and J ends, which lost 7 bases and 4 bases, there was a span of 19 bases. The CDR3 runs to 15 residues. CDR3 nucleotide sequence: TGTGCCAGCACCCGCCGGGGAGGTGGGAGAGAGACCCAGTACTTC. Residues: CASTRRGGGRETQYF.

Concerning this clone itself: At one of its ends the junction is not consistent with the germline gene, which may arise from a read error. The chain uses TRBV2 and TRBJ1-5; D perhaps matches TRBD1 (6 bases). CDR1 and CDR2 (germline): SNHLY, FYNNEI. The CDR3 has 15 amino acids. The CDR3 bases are TGTGCCAGCAGAGAAGACAGGAGGGGTAATCAGCCCCAGCATTTT. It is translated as CASREDRRGNQPQHF.

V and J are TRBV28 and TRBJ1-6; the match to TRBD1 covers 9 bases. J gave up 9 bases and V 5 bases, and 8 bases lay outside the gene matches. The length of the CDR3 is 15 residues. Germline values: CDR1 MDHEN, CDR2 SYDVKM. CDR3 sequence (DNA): TGTGCCAGCAGTGCCGGACAGGGGAGGGGTTCACCCCTCCACTTT. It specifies CASSAGQGRGSPLHF. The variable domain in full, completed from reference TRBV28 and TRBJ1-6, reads DVKVTQSSRYLVKRTGEKVFLECVQDMDHENMFWYRQDPGLGLRLIYFSYDVKMKEKGDIPEGYSVSREKKERFSLILESASTNQTSMYLCASSAGQGRGSPLHFGNGTRLTVT.

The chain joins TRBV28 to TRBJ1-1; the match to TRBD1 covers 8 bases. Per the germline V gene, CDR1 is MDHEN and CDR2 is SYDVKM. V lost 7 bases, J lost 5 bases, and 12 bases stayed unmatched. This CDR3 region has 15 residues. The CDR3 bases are TGTGCCAGCAAGACCCCCGGGACAGGTTCAACTGAAGCTTTCTTT. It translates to CASKTPGTGSTEAFF.

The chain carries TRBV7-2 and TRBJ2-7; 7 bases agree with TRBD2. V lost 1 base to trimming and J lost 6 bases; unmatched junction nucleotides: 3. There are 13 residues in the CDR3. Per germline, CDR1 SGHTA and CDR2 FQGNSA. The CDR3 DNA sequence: TGTGCCAGCAGCTTAGGCGGGAGACGCGAGCAGTACTTC. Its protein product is CASSLGGRREQYF.